This TCR beta chain originates from a study of tumor-infiltrating lymphocytes in primary liver carcinoma. Study information: Spanning 4.2 to 10 cm, the tumors were T1-T3 N0M0.

A word on this clonotype: The junction departs from the called germline gene at one end, perhaps through a read error.

Each 20-30 mg portion of unsorted bulk tissue served as the source for co-extraction of RNA and DNA. With a constant-region primer, TCR beta cDNA was made from 450 to 550 ng of total RNA. A slightly modified ARM-PCR protocol with three nested multiplex PCR rounds produced these TCR beta libraries. PCR rounds one and two used TRBV1-TRBV30 forward primers with a C-beta reverse primer for 9 to 10 cycles each. TCRdb redid the calling of the multiplex PCR reads with MiXCR, one entry per CDR3 protein. This table holds over 100,000 distinct CDR3 sequences, roughly 70% found once. CDR1 is MDHEN and CDR2 is SYDVKM in the germline V gene. This CDR3 is 15 amino acids long.

This TCR derives from a woman aged 55-70 years with primary liver carcinoma and hepatitis B virus infection. The genes are TRBV28 and TRBJ1-5; tentatively, D is TRBD1 (6 bases). Sequencing was done on a sample of tumor-adjacent normal liver tissue. This CDR3 reads CASTLSGVLGQPQHF. The CDR3 DNA is TGTGCCAGCACTTTATCAGGGGTATTGGGGCAGCCCCAGCATTTT.